One sample yielded the 2 T cell receptor beta chains listed below, sequenced in a study of type 1 regulatory T cells. TCRdb called the reads again in MiXCR, with one record for every CDR3 protein. The sample holds 88,000 or so distinct CDR3 sequences, 31% seen once. The sequencing input was CD4+ T cells, either the whole sample or a sorted fraction (not recorded which). These receptors all stem from a human donor in good health.

The rearrangement joins TRBV20-1 to TRBJ2-1, with TRBD2 identical over 7 bases. Per germline, CDR1 DFQATT and CDR2 SNEGSKA (reference sequence). J was trimmed by 2 bases and V by 4 bases; bases with no gene match: 2. This CDR3 is built from 13 residues. For the CDR3, the DNA is TGCAGTGCTACCGGGACTACCTACAATGAGCAGTTCTTC. Its translation: CSATGTTYNEQFF.

This clonotype has only a few counts. V usage is TRBV20-1 and J usage is TRBJ2-4, with D possibly called TRBD1 or TRBD2 (5 bases each). The CDR3 consists of 14 residues. Germline V lookup: CDR1 DFQATT, CDR2 SNEGSKA (reference sequence). V lost 5 bases to trimming and J lost 0 bases, with 11 bases between them. The CDR3 DNA reads as TGCAGTGCTGACTCCGGGACAGCCAAAAACATTCAGTACTTC. This translates into CSADSGTAKNIQYF.